This T cell receptor beta chain was sequenced in a study of cytomegalovirus exposure and HLA in healthy donors. Overall study findings and caveats: 16,951 TCR beta sequences were associated with HLA alleles at 0.05 false discovery rate in a later analysis. TCR sequences were mostly rare, though some public TCRs occurred in many donors.

Vbeta (60) and Jbeta (13) primers were used in the PCR. Only in-frame clones appear in the TCRdb table, and some are missing; sequencing was by immunoSEQ multiplex PCR. The sample includes roughly 77,000 clones, 55% to 75% seen only once; the top ten take over 10%. The count of this clone is one. Its target is unknown. The sequencing input was PBMCs. This TCR was sampled from a woman aged 40 to 49 in good health and CMV-seropositive.

The CDR3 region is CASSLGASGSPLHF. DNA for the CDR3: TGTGCCAGCAGCTTAGGGGCTTCGGGTTCACCCCTCCACTTT. The chain carries TRBV6-5 and TRBJ1-6, with D possibly TRBD1 on 5 matching bases. Germline V gene lookup returns CDR1 MNHEY and CDR2 SVGAGI. This CDR3 is 14 amino acids long. Trimming removed 6 bases at V and 9 bases at J, with 15 bases between.